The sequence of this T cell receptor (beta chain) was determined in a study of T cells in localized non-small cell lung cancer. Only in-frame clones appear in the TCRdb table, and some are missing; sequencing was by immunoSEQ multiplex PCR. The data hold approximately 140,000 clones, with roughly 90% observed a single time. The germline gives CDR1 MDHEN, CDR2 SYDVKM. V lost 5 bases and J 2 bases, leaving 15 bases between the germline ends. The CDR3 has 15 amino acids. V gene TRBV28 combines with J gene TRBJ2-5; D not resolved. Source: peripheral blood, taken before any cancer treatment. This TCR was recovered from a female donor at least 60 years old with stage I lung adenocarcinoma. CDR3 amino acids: CASSETNRRQETQYF. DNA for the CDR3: TGTGCCAGCAGTGAAACCAACCGGCGTCAAGAGACCCAGTACTTC.